This TCR beta chain was captured by sequencing in a study of shared clonotypes between healthy human individuals. Deletions cut 7 bases from V and 6 bases from J, with 15 bases between. The CDR3 is 13 residues long. Looked up from germline, CDR1 is MDHEN and CDR2 is SYDVKM. This table comes from immunoSEQ multiplex PCR, and its TCRdb copy is limited to in-frame clones, with some not included. Of about 530,000 clones detected, almost 97% appear once; the ten largest clones hold 0.05% to 0.07%. Sequenced material: naive CD4+ T cells sorted from blood. As to subset: CD45RA+ positively selected. The receptor was isolated from a woman under 40 in good health. This sequence joins TRBV28 and TRBJ1-1, with TRBD1 as a possible D gene (5 bases). CDR3 coding DNA: TGTGCCAGCACCATAACAGGAACCCCTGAAGCTTTCTTT. This gives the protein CASTITGTPEAFF.